This note documents a single T cell receptor (beta chain) sequence. The antigen remains undetermined. Only in-frame clones appear in the TCRdb table, and some are missing; sequencing was by immunoSEQ multiplex PCR. The sample includes roughly 120,000 clones, roughly 90% seen only once; the top ten take over 7.5%. Germline assignment: CDR1 SNHLY and CDR2 FYNNEI. This CDR3 has 14 amino acids. The germline V and J ends were trimmed by 9 bases and 1 base, with 15 bases remaining between them. This sample is part of a study of T cell responses to AZD1222 COVID-19 vaccine. Overall study results and limits: Clonal diversity was possibly underestimated, and the donors were mostly white British, with more females.

This clonotype originated in an adult who received the AZD1222 COVID-19 vaccine. The chain combines TRBV2 with TRBJ2-5; D unresolved. This specimen consisted of peripheral blood, obtained 28 days after the second AZD1222 dose. The DNA for the CDR3 is TGTGCCAGACGAGGAAGGGATGGCCAAGAGACCCAGTACTTC. This encodes CARRGRDGQETQYF. The full variable domain, its missing parts supplied by reference TRBV2 and TRBJ2-5, is EPEVTQTPSHQVTQMGQEVILRCVPISNHLYFYWYRQILGQKVEFLVSFYNNEISEKSEIFDDQFSVERPDGSNFTLKIRSTKLEDSAMYFCARRGRDGQETQYFGPGTRLLVL.